Detailed here is one TCR beta chain. Its specificity is not known. The sample carries other DNA sequences with the same CDR3. The data were obtained in a study of T cell responses to AZD1222 COVID-19 vaccine. Study results and caveats: The repertoires were collected only after the peak T cell response. Only 5 or 6 individuals given AZD1222 were seropositive at baseline. Among vaccine-associated CD4 TCRs, coverage spanned spike, with dominance at 160-218 and 743-854. Reportedly, close to half of spike-specific TCRs are directed against unmutated variant regions.

Assay used: immunoSEQ multiplex PCR; TCRdb lists only in-frame clones, some missing. The repertoire holds approximately 220,000 clones, with approximately 94% as singletons. This CDR3 spans 13 amino acids. V was cut by 3 bases and J by 8 bases, with 13 bases left in between. Germline V gene data show CDR1 as KGHSH and CDR2 as LQKENI. This clonotype was obtained from an adult in good health. The material sequenced was peripheral blood, taken on day 0 of MenACWY control vaccination. The V and J genes are TRBV18 and TRBJ1-2; a possible D gene is TRBD1 (5 bases). CDR3 sequence reads: CASSPGQGDGYTF. In nucleotides, the CDR3 is TGTGCCAGCTCACCCGGGCAGGGCGACGGCTACACCTTC.